This T cell receptor beta chain was sequenced for a study of blood T cell repertoires in COVID-19. Whole-study context: Sources were T cells, B-cell-depleted T cells, or PBMCs; the material itself was cDNA or gDNA.

Trimming took 0 bases from V and 4 from J; bases not matched to a gene: 5. This CDR3 contains 17 residues. Germline V CDR1 and CDR2: SGHNT, YYREEE (reference sequence). The protocol was immunoSEQ multiplex PCR, while the TCRdb copy is restricted to in-frame clones and leaves out a portion. The sample consists of under 500,000 clones, over 75% of them appearing once. The study assigned cohorts using participant-reported clinical history. J is TRBJ2-7 and V is TRBV5-4, with 15 bases lining up with TRBD2. Material: PBMCs or T cells enriched from blood (not recorded which). The receptor was derived from a young man who had recovered from COVID-19. The CDR3 DNA follows: TGTGCCAGCAGCTTGGTGAGGACTAGCGGGAGGGTATACGAGCAGTACTTC. This codes for CASSLVRTSGRVYEQYF.